The sequence of this TCR beta chain was determined in a study of control samples from healthy donors and cancer patients. In regard to this clone: The sample has other DNA sequences that encode this CDR3 too.

Produced via immunoSEQ multiplex PCR; TCRdb's table is partial and in-frame only. The sample consists of about 130,000 clones, about nine tenths of them appearing once. V gave up 2 bases and J gave up 2 bases; unmatched junction bases: 0. Germline CDR1 is SGDLS and CDR2 is YYNGEE. CDR3 length: 14 residues. The sequenced sample consisted of blood. The TCR originated in a man aged 40-49 years in good health. V gene TRBV9 combines with J gene TRBJ2-7, with 11 bases fitting TRBD1. CDR3 region: CASSVGQGAYEQYF. The CDR3 region has the DNA TGTGCCAGCAGCGTGGGACAGGGGGCCTACGAGCAGTACTTC.